These 17 T cell receptor beta chains were sequenced from one sample in a study of low-dose radiotherapy and immunotherapy resistance in tumors. The time point: before trial treatment. Gene-specific TRAV and TRBV primers were used for first-strand cDNA, covering alpha and beta chains. The authors ran 15 to 20 PCR cycles to amplify TCRs with a constant-region primer and V-primer adapter. TCRdb fed the reads into MiXCR, producing one record per CDR3 protein. The data show 75,000 to 95,000 distinct CDR3 sequences, 15% to 20% seen once. The sample consisted of PBMCs, taken before treatment. The source of these receptors is a male donor with prostate cancer.

The chain uses TRBV20-1 and TRBJ2-5; tentatively, D is TRBD1 (5 bases). The CDR3 spans 13 residues. Deletions cut 1 base from V and 7 bases from J, with 13 bases between. Germline V lookup: CDR1 DFQATT, CDR2 SNEGSKA (reference sequence). The CDR3: CSARVGRAVTQYF. The DNA of the CDR3 is TGCAGTGCTAGAGTCGGCAGGGCGGTGACCCAGTACTTC.

This clonotype appeared once. The likely explanation is a read error, given a far larger clone one base away. The chain carries TRBV27 and TRBJ1-1; 7 nucleotides match TRBD1. Germline loops: CDR1 MNHEY, CDR2 SMNVEV (reference sequence). This CDR3 has 14 residues. The CDR3 here is CASILPTGTTPAFF. Written as DNA, the CDR3 is TGTGCCAGCATTTTACCGACAGGGACCACCCCAGCTTTCTTT.

This clonotype was counted many times. This chain joins TRBV18 and TRBJ2-5; D not resolved. Germline-derived CDR1 and CDR2 are KGHSH and LQKENI. This CDR3 has 13 residues. Trimming removed 3 bases at V and 0 bases at J, with 5 bases between. CDR3 loop: CASSPGYQETQYF. The CDR3 DNA is TGTGCCAGCTCACCCGGGTACCAAGAGACCCAGTACTTC.

This clonotype was recorded at least ten times. This CDR3 is CASSPRGRQGASGSSYEQYF. Written as DNA, the CDR3 is TGTGCCAGCAGCCCCCGTGGGCGGCAGGGGGCTAGCGGTTCCTCCTACGAGCAGTACTTC. The rearrangement links TRBV11-2 to TRBJ2-7, with D possibly TRBD1 on 8 matching bases. The CDR3 spans 20 residues. CDR1 SGHAT and CDR2 FQNNGV come from the germline V gene. The V and J ends lost 5 bases and 0 bases respectively, with 29 bases between them.

This clonotype was seen repeatedly, ten times or more. The chain links TRBV4-3 to TRBJ1-2; D remains unclear. This CDR3 spans 14 amino acids. V was pared by 0 bases and J by 3 bases, with 8 bases between. Per germline, CDR1 LGHNA and CDR2 YSLEER. The CDR3 here is CASSQDRTHYGYTF. CDR3 nucleotides: TGCGCCAGCAGCCAAGACAGGACTCACTATGGCTACACCTTC.

This clonotype was counted once. CDR3 loop: CASSQTSGRVDEQYF. CDR3 in DNA: TGTGCCAGCAGCCAGACTAGCGGGAGAGTCGACGAGCAGTACTTC. The gene calls are TRBV7-8 and TRBJ2-7, with TRBD2 identical over 12 bases. With V trimmed by 5 bases and J by 5 bases, 7 bases remained unmatched. This CDR3 has 15 amino acids. The germline V gene has CDR1 SGHVS and CDR2 FQNEAQ. Full variable domain (outside the CDR3, taken from reference TRBV7-8 and TRBJ2-7): GAGVSQSPRYKVAKRGQDVALRCDPISGHVSLFWYQQALGQGPEFLTYFQNEAQLDKSGLPSDRFFAERPEGSVSTLKIQRTQQEDSAVYLCASSQTSGRVDEQYFGPGTRLTVT.

The genes are TRBV19 and TRBJ2-2; D is ambiguous. The CDR3 has 17 residues. V was pared by 0 bases and J by 0 bases, with 11 bases between. CDR1 and CDR2 (germline): LNHDA, SQIVND (reference sequence). CDR3 DNA: TGTGCCAGTAGTATAGACAGACGGAGCGCGAACACCGGGGAGCTGTTTTTT. It encodes CASSIDRRSANTGELFF. Full variable domain (missing parts from reference TRBV19 and TRBJ2-2): DGGITQSPKYLFRKEGQNVTLSCEQNLNHDAMYWYRQDPGQGLRLIYYSQIVNDFQKGDIAEGYSVSREKKESFPLTVTSAQKNPTAFYLCASSIDRRSANTGELFFGEGSRLTVL.

This clonotype was observed many times. The chain uses TRBV20-1 and TRBJ2-7; the match to TRBD1 covers 11 bases. Germline V gene lookup returns CDR1 DFQATT and CDR2 SNEGSKA (reference sequence). This CDR3 has 14 amino acids. The ends lost 1 base at V and 5 bases at J; junction bases unmatched: 4. CDR3 region: CSARAGTGGDEQYF. For the CDR3, the DNA is TGCAGTGCTAGAGCCGGGACAGGGGGTGACGAGCAGTACTTC.

This clonotype was seen repeatedly, ten times or more. This chain uses TRBV6-5 with TRBJ1-3, with TRBD1 identical over 11 bases. Germline CDR1 is MNHEY and CDR2 is SVGAGI. The CDR3 contains 15 residues. With 6 bases clipped from V and 2 bases from J, the junction kept 3 bases outside the gene matches. CDR3 coding DNA: TGTGCCAGCAGGGGACAGGGGGTCGCTGGAAACACCATATATTTT. Its translation: CASRGQGVAGNTIYF.

This clonotype was seen repeatedly, ten times or more. The V and J genes are TRBV24-1 and TRBJ1-4; 8 bases agree with TRBD1. In germline, CDR1 is KGHDR, CDR2 SFDVKD. V trimming: 3 bases; J trimming: 8 bases; junction bases outside the gene matches: 7. The CDR3 is made up of 15 amino acids. As DNA, the CDR3 is TGTGCCACCAGTGATCCAGGACAGGGAAGCGAAAAACTGTTTTTT. Amino acids: CATSDPGQGSEKLFF.

A remark on this clonotype: With a much larger clone just one base away, this may be a read error. The J gene is TRBJ2-7, the V gene TRBV7-9; 7 bases are shared with TRBD2. CDR1 SEHNR and CDR2 FQNEAQ come from the germline V gene (reference sequence). The CDR3 has 14 amino acids. With 7 bases clipped from V and 2 bases from J, the junction kept 8 bases outside the gene matches. The CDR3 nucleotides read TGTGCCAGCAAGGGACGGGGGGTCCCCTACGAGCAGTACTTC. Translation: CASKGRGVPYEQYF.

Concerning this clonotype itself: It may be a read error: a sequence one base away is much more abundant. The chain carries TRBV7-9 and TRBJ1-5; no clear D. Germline CDR1 and CDR2: SEHNR and FQNEAQ (reference sequence). The V end was cut by 1 base, the J end by 3 bases, with 10 bases between. The CDR3 extends over 15 amino acids. The CDR3 is CASSLVDNNNQPQHF. CDR3 DNA sequence: TGTGCCAGCAGCTTAGTGGATAATAACAATCAGCCCCAGCATTTT.

Ten or more counts support this clonotype. The chain uses TRBV28 and TRBJ1-4; D is perhaps TRBD1 (5 bases). The CDR3 loop spans 13 amino acids. The V gene's germline CDR1 is MDHEN and CDR2 SYDVKM. Trimming took off 6 bases at V and 13 bases at J, with 18 bases between the two ends. The CDR3, as DNA: TGTGCCAGCAGGGATACATACTCGGGGGGACTGTTTTTT. It specifies CASRDTYSGGLFF. Together with reference TRBV28 and TRBJ1-4, the CDR3 gives the full variable domain: DVKVTQSSRYLVKRTGEKVFLECVQDMDHENMFWYRQDPGLGLRLIYFSYDVKMKEKGDIPEGYSVSREKKERFSLILESASTNQTSMYLCASRDTYSGGLFFGSGTQLSVL.

The genes are TRBV28 and TRBJ2-1; tentative D call: TRBD1 (6 bases). Trimming removed 6 bases at V and 10 bases at J, with 10 bases between. CDR1 and CDR2 from the germline V gene are MDHEN and SYDVKM. This CDR3 spans 11 amino acids. Here the CDR3 reads CASSRGYEQFF. CDR3 DNA sequence: TGTGCCAGCAGCAGGGGCTACGAGCAGTTCTTC.

This clonotype has at least ten counts. J is TRBJ2-1 and V is TRBV9; a possible D gene is TRBD2 (7 bases). The germline V gene has CDR1 SGDLS and CDR2 YYNGEE. CDR3 length: 15 residues. Trimming stripped 0 bases from V and 4 bases from J, with 11 bases between. In nucleotides, the CDR3 is TGTGCCAGCAGCGTAGTGGGGGGGCGGTACAATGAGCAGTTCTTC. This sequence encodes CASSVVGGRYNEQFF. The entire variable domain, with the rest obtained from reference TRBV9 and TRBJ2-1, is as follows: DSGVTQTPKHLITATGQRVTLRCSPRSGDLSVYWYQQSLDQGLQFLIQYYNGEERAKGNILERFSAQQFPDLHSELNLSSLELGDSALYFCASSVVGGRYNEQFFGPGTRLTVL.

This clonotype was recorded at least ten times. The rearrangement links TRBV15 to TRBJ2-7; TRBD1 or TRBD2 may be the D gene (5 bases each). This CDR3 is built from 14 residues. The germline CDR1 and CDR2 sequences are LNHNV and YYDKDF (reference sequence). Trimming left V 0 bases short and J 4 bases short, with 10 bases between. The DNA of the CDR3 is TGTGCCACCAGCAGAGATTTTGGGGGTTACGAGCAGTACTTC. Protein product: CATSRDFGGYEQYF.

This clonotype showed up many times. V and J are TRBV29-1 and TRBJ2-2; TRBD1 matches at 10 bases. Germline CDR1 SQVTM, CDR2 ANQGSEA. The CDR3 length is 13 residues. Trimming took 6 bases from V and 6 from J; bases not matched to a gene: 4. Here the CDR3 DNA reads TGCAGCGTCGGACAGGGGGGAGCCGGGGAGCTGTTTTTT. It specifies CSVGQGGAGELFF.